The 21 T cell receptor beta chains given below trace back to one sample, sequenced in a study of T cells expressing NK-cell markers (dated by TCRdb to 2019 to 2021). Library creation used 5' RACE. The data were produced on an Illumina HiSeq 2000. TCRdb reprocessed the reads and assigns one entry to each CDR3 protein sequence, leaving out DNA. The sample's clone listing holds 400,000 or so distinct CDR3 sequences. The ten largest clonotypes hold approximately 11% of the sample. The sequenced sample consisted of blood T cells: a sorted CD56 or NKG2C T cell subset, CD4+ or CD8+ T cells, or bulk PBMC T cells (not recorded which). The receptors originated from a woman aged 45-65 years in good health. Donor details come from another sample of the same person, matched by shared clones.

The chain employs TRBV20-1 and TRBJ2-1; the D call of TRBD2 rests on TCRdb alone, since no DNA is present to check it. The CDR3 runs to 15 residues. The germline CDR1 and CDR2 sequences are DFQATT and SNEGSKA (reference sequence). The CDR3 sequence: CSARPLAGVAYEQFF.

The chain recombines TRBV3-1 with TRBJ1-2; the D call of TRBD1 rests on TCRdb alone, since no DNA is present to check it. This CDR3 spans 17 amino acids. Germline-derived CDR1 and CDR2 are LGHDT and YNNKEL (reference sequence). Here the CDR3 reads CASSQFTNDRSNYGYTF.

The chain joins TRBV7-2 to TRBJ2-7. The CDR3 covers 13 residues. The germline CDR1 and CDR2 sequences are SGHTA and FQGNSA. This CDR3 reads CASSSASSYEQYF.

V and J are TRBV15 and TRBJ2-7; the TCRdb D gene call, TRBD1, has no DNA to confirm it. This CDR3 has 14 residues. Looked up from germline, CDR1 is LNHNV and CDR2 is YYDKDF (reference sequence). The CDR3 reads CATSWGRDLYEQYF.

The chain combines TRBV10-3 with TRBJ2-7; TCRdb gives TRBD1 as the D gene, but with no DNA this cannot be confirmed. The germline V gene has CDR1 ENHRY and CDR2 SYGVKD. This CDR3 has 14 amino acids. The CDR3 here is CAISEGTQRSEQYF.

The V and J genes are TRBV10-2 and TRBJ2-3. Germline V gene lookup returns CDR1 WSHSY and CDR2 SAAADI. This CDR3 is 13 amino acids long. CDR3 region: CASSDLTGHTQYF.

J is TRBJ2-1 and V is TRBV15; TCRdb gives TRBD1 as the D gene, but with no DNA this cannot be confirmed. The germline CDR1 and CDR2 sequences are LNHNV and YYDKDF (reference sequence). The CDR3 length is 14 residues. The CDR3 loop reads CATTAEGAYNEQFF.

V usage is TRBV5-1 and J usage is TRBJ2-1; TCRdb selects TRBD2, and the lack of DNA leaves this call unchecked. Germline V lookup: CDR1 SGHRS, CDR2 YFSETQ. There are 16 residues in the CDR3. CDR3 sequence reads: CASSFPPGGLGDEQFF.

This chain connects TRBV7-6 to TRBJ2-5; TCRdb's assignment of TRBD1 cannot be checked, as there is no DNA. Germline V gives CDR1 SGHVS, CDR2 FNYEAQ. The CDR3 is made up of 18 amino acids. CDR3 loop: CASSLALEWAGRLETQYF.

This chain joins TRBV7-6 and TRBJ2-1; TCRdb proposes TRBD2, but this gene call is untestable without DNA. CDR3 length: 17 amino acids. Germline V gene data show CDR1 as SGHVS and CDR2 as FNYEAQ. The CDR3 protein is CASSLAFGTSGYNEQFF.

The rearrangement links TRBV12-3 or TRBV12-4 to TRBJ1-4; TCRdb's D call of TRBD1 is untestable without DNA. The length of the CDR3 is 14 residues. CDR3 residues: CASSRVPRDEKLFF.

The chain uses TRBV25-1 and TRBJ1-1; the D gene TCRdb calls, TRBD1, cannot be checked with no DNA. CDR1 MGHDK and CDR2 SYGVNS come from the germline V gene. This CDR3 comprises 13 residues. The CDR3 sequence is CASSEAPGGEAFF.

The CDR3 spells CATGDPGQGNIQYF. This sequence joins TRBV24-1 and TRBJ2-4; checking the TCRdb D call of TRBD1 is not possible without DNA. The germline CDR1 and CDR2 sequences are KGHDR and SFDVKD. This CDR3 spans 14 amino acids.

V and J are TRBV7-9 and TRBJ2-7; the D call of TRBD2 rests on TCRdb alone, since no DNA is present to check it. This CDR3 has 13 residues. Germline CDR1 and CDR2: SEHNR and FQNEAQ (reference sequence). The CDR3 reads CASSLTPSDEQYF.

This rearrangement joins TRBV29-1 to TRBJ1-2. The CDR3 is 13 amino acids. Germline values: CDR1 SQVTM, CDR2 ANQGSEA. The CDR3 here is CSVEALPNYGYTF.

The CDR3 loop reads CASSQDEVTGLQFF. The chain links TRBV4-1 to TRBJ2-1. Germline CDR1 and CDR2: MGHRA and YSYEKL. The CDR3 is 14 residues long.

The CDR3 is CAWASGRQETQYF. The genes are TRBV30 and TRBJ2-5; TCRdb gives TRBD2 as the D gene, but with no DNA this cannot be confirmed. Germline V gene sequence: CDR1 GTSNPN, CDR2 SVGIG (reference sequence). The CDR3 extends over 13 amino acids.

This chain connects TRBV20-1 to TRBJ2-5; checking the TCRdb D call of TRBD1 is not possible without DNA. Germline CDR1 and CDR2: DFQATT and SNEGSKA (reference sequence). CDR3 length: 12 residues. The CDR3 is CSAPTGYGTQYF.

The genes are TRBV6-6 and TRBJ2-1; the TCRdb D gene call, TRBD2, has no DNA to confirm it. Germline V CDR1 and CDR2: MNHNY, SVGAGI (reference sequence). The CDR3 loop spans 15 amino acids. The chain's CDR3 is CASSLLAGGLNEQFF.

This sequence joins TRBV12-3 or TRBV12-4 and TRBJ1-1. The CDR3 has 15 residues. This chain's CDR3 is CASSRTTSMNTEAFF.

The chain recombines TRBV5-6 with TRBJ1-2; no DNA is available, so the TRBD1 call from TCRdb remains unchecked. Germline CDR1 reads SGHDT; CDR2 reads YYEEEE. The CDR3 runs 16 residues. The CDR3 loop is CASMGGWRSSNYGYTF.